The 17 T cell receptor beta chains reported below all come from one sample, sequenced in a study of blood T cell repertoires in COVID-19. Produced via immunoSEQ multiplex PCR; TCRdb's table is partial and in-frame only. Among around 170,000 clones listed, around 83% were seen once. Sequencing was done on a sample of peripheral blood. The receptors originated from a man aged 70 or older who had recovered from COVID-19.

The chain carries TRBV4-2 and TRBJ2-7, with 13 bases identical to TRBD2. Looked up from germline, CDR1 is LGHNA and CDR2 is YNFKEQ. V shed 1 base, J shed 4 bases, and the junction held 4 bases outside the gene matches. The CDR3 is 16 amino acids. The CDR3 DNA reads TGTGCCAGCAGCCAAGGTGGGACTAGCGGGACTTACGAGCAGTACTTC. Residues: CASSQGGTSGTYEQYF.

The table lists this clone with a few counts. The CDR3 reads CASSFNFLPNYGYTF. The CDR3 nucleotides are TGTGCCAGCAGTTTCAACTTCCTCCCTAACTATGGCTACACCTTC. J is TRBJ1-2 and V is TRBV6-5; D is ambiguous. The germline CDR1 and CDR2 sequences are MNHEY and SVGAGI. With 4 bases removed from V and 0 bases from J, the gap between germline ends came to 12 bases. The CDR3 loop spans 15 amino acids.

CDR3 loop: CASSSGTSWEQYF. The CDR3 region has the DNA TGTGCCAGCAGCTCCGGGACTAGCTGGGAGCAGTACTTC. V gene TRBV7-2 combines with J gene TRBJ2-7, with TRBD2 matching over 9 bases. The CDR3 totals 13 residues. CDR1 SGHTA and CDR2 FQGNSA come from the germline V gene. J gave up 7 bases and V 4 bases, and 5 bases lay outside the gene matches.

This chain joins TRBV3-1 (or the pseudogene TRBV3-2) and TRBJ2-1; D call uncertain. CDR1 LGHDT and CDR2 YNNKEL come from the germline V gene (reference sequence). Trimming took off 2 bases at V and 8 bases at J, with 4 bases between the two ends. CDR3 length: 11 amino acids. The CDR3 is CASSQLHEQFF. In DNA form, the CDR3 reads TGTGCCAGCAGCCAACTTCATGAGCAGTTCTTC.

The genes are TRBV7-9 and TRBJ2-3; 11 nucleotides agree with TRBD2. The J segment lost 4 bases and the V segment lost 1 base, leaving 13 bases of the junction unmatched. The CDR3 covers 19 residues. Germline values: CDR1 SEHNR, CDR2 FQNEAQ (reference sequence). CDR3 nucleotide sequence: TGTGCCAGCAGCTTAGGGTGGGCTAGCGGGAGGCGTAAGGCAGATACGCAGTATTTT. This translates into CASSLGWASGRRKADTQYF. Filled out from reference TRBV7-9 and TRBJ2-3, the complete variable domain reads DTGVSQNPRHKITKRGQNVTFRCDPISEHNRLYWYRQTLGQGPEFLTYFQNEAQLEKSRLLSDRFSAERPKGSFSTLEIQRTEQGDSAMYLCASSLGWASGRRKADTQYFGPGTRLTVL.

This rearrangement joins TRBV9 to TRBJ2-4; D unclear. Trimming took off 0 bases at V and 0 bases at J, with 7 bases between the two ends. This CDR3 is built from 15 residues. Germline-derived CDR1 and CDR2 are SGDLS and YYNGEE. DNA of the CDR3: TGTGCCAGCAGCGTAGGTTCGGGAGCCAAAAACATTCAGTACTTC. Translation: CASSVGSGAKNIQYF.

The chain couples TRBV5-1 to TRBJ2-2; possible D gene TRBD2, 6 bases. V was shortened by 4 bases and J by 2 bases, with 9 bases between the two germline ends. In germline, CDR1 is SGHRS, CDR2 YFSETQ. This CDR3 comprises 14 residues. CDR3 nucleotide sequence: TGCGCCAGCAGCGGGGACTTCAACACCGGGGAGCTGTTTTTT. Translated: CASSGDFNTGELFF. The full variable domain, completed using reference TRBV5-1 and TRBJ2-2, is KAGVTQTPRYLIKTRGQQVTLSCSPISGHRSVSWYQQTPGQGLQFLFEYFSETQRNKGNFPGRFSGRQFSNSRSEMNVSTLELGDSALYLCASSGDFNTGELFFGEGSRLTVL.

About this clone: The sample has other DNA sequences that encode this CDR3 too. The chain uses TRBV5-1 and TRBJ2-1; D is possibly TRBD1 (6 bases). The CDR3 has 15 residues. Between the trimmed V and J ends, which lost 0 bases and 0 bases, there was a span of 7 bases. The germline gives CDR1 SGHRS, CDR2 YFSETQ. This chain's CDR3 is CASSLGGLSYNEQFF. The DNA of the CDR3 is TGCGCCAGCAGCTTGGGGGGGCTCTCCTACAATGAGCAGTTCTTC.

The chain uses TRBV5-1 and TRBJ2-5; D may be TRBD2 (6 bases). Trimming shortened V by 4 bases and J by 0 bases, and 7 bases separated the two germline ends. CDR3 size: 13 residues. The germline V gene has CDR1 SGHRS and CDR2 YFSETQ. CDR3 in amino acids: CASSRDYQETQYF. The DNA for the CDR3 is TGCGCCAGCAGCCGGGACTACCAAGAGACCCAGTACTTC.

This chain uses TRBV9 with TRBJ2-2, with D possibly TRBD2 on 6 matching bases. This CDR3 has 13 residues. Germline V gene data show CDR1 as SGDLS and CDR2 as YYNGEE. V was cut by 7 bases and J by 3 bases, with 10 bases left in between. This chain's CDR3 is CASGGEHTGELFF. Written as DNA, the CDR3 is TGTGCCAGCGGAGGGGAGCACACCGGGGAGCTGTTTTTT.

This chain joins TRBV5-1 and TRBJ2-5; 14 bases fit TRBD2. The germline gives CDR1 SGHRS, CDR2 YFSETQ. Trimming took 0 bases from V and 1 from J; bases not matched to a gene: 2. There are 17 residues in the CDR3. CDR3: CASSLGLAGGIQETQYF. The DNA for the CDR3 is TGCGCCAGCAGCTTGGGACTAGCGGGAGGGATCCAAGAGACCCAGTACTTC.

The V and J genes are TRBV11-3 and TRBJ2-1; 12 bases fit TRBD2. This CDR3 comprises 14 residues. Germline values: CDR1 SGHNT, CDR2 YENEEA. J lost 8 bases, V lost 6 bases, and 5 bases had no gene match. Here the CDR3 DNA reads TGTGCCAGCAGTACTAGCGGGAGGAGCTATGAGCAGTTCTTC. It yields the protein CASSTSGRSYEQFF.

This chain connects TRBV19 to TRBJ2-4, with TRBD1 identical over 8 bases. CDR3 length: 16 amino acids. With 3 bases clipped from V and 6 bases from J, the junction kept 10 bases outside the gene matches. The V gene's germline CDR1 is LNHDA and CDR2 SQIVND (reference sequence). The CDR3 protein is CASSIRQGAVRNIQYF. The CDR3 coding sequence is TGTGCCAGTAGTATCCGGCAGGGGGCTGTGAGAAACATTCAGTACTTC.

The chain is built from TRBV11-2 and TRBJ2-7, with TRBD2 matching 7 bases. The CDR3 is 14 amino acids. The germline V gene encodes CDR1 SGHAT and CDR2 FQNNGV. V gave up 0 bases and J gave up 7 bases; unmatched junction bases: 6. For the CDR3, the DNA is TGTGCCAGCAGCTTAGAGGCTAGCGGACTTGAGCAGTACTTC. Translated, it gives CASSLEASGLEQYF.

This clone was counted between two and nine times. CDR3 sequence reads: CASRRTGGLADTQYF. In nucleotides, the CDR3 is TGTGCCAGTAGGCGGACAGGGGGGTTGGCAGATACGCAGTATTTT. The J gene is TRBJ2-3, the V gene TRBV19; 10 bases map to TRBD1. CDR1 and CDR2 (germline): LNHDA, SQIVND (reference sequence). CDR3 length equals 15 residues. J gave up 4 bases and V 6 bases, and 7 bases lay outside the gene matches.

The V call is TRBV12-5, the J call TRBJ2-2; D is undetermined. The CDR3 totals 14 residues. V was clipped by 1 base and J by 4 bases, with 7 bases between them. The V gene's germline CDR1 is LGHNT and CDR2 FRNRAP. The DNA of the CDR3 is TGTGCTAGTGGTTTGGCCGGCGGCACCGGGGAGCTGTTTTTT. The encoded protein is CASGLAGGTGELFF.

The rearrangement joins TRBV2 to TRBJ2-1, with 8 bases matching TRBD2. Germline CDR1 and CDR2: SNHLY and FYNNEI. The CDR3 consists of 15 residues. The V gene end was trimmed by 5 bases and the J gene end by 4 bases; junction bases not matched to a gene: 7. The CDR3 region has the DNA TGTGCCAGCAGTAAACTAGCGGCAGCTTACAATGAGCAGTTCTTC. Encoded protein: CASSKLAAAYNEQFF.